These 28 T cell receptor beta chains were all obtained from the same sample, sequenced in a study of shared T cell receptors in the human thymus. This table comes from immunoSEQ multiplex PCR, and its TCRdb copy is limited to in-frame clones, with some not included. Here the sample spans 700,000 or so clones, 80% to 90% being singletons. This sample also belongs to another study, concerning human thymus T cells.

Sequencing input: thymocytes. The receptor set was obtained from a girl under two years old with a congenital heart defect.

Written as DNA, the CDR3 is TGTGCCAGCTCACCCGAGAATCCCGCTAATCAGCCCCAGCATTTT. It encodes CASSPENPANQPQHF. The V call is TRBV18, the J call TRBJ1-5; D gene ambiguous. Trimming cost V 3 bases and J 4 bases, with 13 bases left between them. This CDR3 region has 15 residues. In germline, CDR1 is KGHSH, CDR2 LQKENI.

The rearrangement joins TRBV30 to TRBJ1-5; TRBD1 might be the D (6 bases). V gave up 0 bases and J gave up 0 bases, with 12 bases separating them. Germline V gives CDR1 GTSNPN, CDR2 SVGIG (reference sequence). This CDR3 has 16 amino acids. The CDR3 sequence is CAWSVQVGGSNQPQHF. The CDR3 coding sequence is TGTGCCTGGAGTGTACAAGTAGGGGGTAGCAATCAGCCCCAGCATTTT.

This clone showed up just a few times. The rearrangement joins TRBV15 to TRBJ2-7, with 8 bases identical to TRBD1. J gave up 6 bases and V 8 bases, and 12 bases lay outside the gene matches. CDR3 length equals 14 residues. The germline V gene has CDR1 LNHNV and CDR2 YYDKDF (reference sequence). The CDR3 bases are TGTGCCACCGCTAGACAGGGGAGGATGAGCGAGCAGTACTTC. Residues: CATARQGRMSEQYF. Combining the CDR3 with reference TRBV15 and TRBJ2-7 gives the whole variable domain DAMVIQNPRYQVTQFGKPVTLSCSQTLNHNVMYWYQQKSSQAPKLLFHYYDKDFNNEADTPDNFQSRRPNTSFCFLDIRSPGLGDTAMYLCATARQGRMSEQYFGPGTRLTVT.

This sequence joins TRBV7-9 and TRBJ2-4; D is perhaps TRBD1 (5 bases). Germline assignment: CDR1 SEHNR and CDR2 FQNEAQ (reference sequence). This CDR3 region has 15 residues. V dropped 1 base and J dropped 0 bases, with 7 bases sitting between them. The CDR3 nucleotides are TGTGCCAGCAGCTTAGTTCAGGGAGCCAAAAACATTCAGTACTTC. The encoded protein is CASSLVQGAKNIQYF.

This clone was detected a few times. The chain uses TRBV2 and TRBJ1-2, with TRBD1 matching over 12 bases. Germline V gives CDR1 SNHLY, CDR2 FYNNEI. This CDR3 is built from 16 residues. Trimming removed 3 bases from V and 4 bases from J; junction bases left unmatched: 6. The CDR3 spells CASSETPGQGAYGYTF. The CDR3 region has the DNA TGTGCCAGCAGTGAGACTCCGGGACAGGGGGCCTATGGCTACACCTTC. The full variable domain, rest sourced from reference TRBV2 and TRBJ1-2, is EPEVTQTPSHQVTQMGQEVILRCVPISNHLYFYWYRQILGQKVEFLVSFYNNEISEKSEIFDDQFSVERPDGSNFTLKIRSTKLEDSAMYFCASSETPGQGAYGYTFGSGTRLTVV.

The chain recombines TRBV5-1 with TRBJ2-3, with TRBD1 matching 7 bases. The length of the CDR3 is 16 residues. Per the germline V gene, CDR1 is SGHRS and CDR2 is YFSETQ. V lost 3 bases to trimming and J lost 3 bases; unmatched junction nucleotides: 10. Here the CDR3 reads CASSWPTGRRTDTQYF. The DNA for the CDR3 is TGCGCCAGCAGCTGGCCGACAGGGCGAAGGACAGATACGCAGTATTTT.

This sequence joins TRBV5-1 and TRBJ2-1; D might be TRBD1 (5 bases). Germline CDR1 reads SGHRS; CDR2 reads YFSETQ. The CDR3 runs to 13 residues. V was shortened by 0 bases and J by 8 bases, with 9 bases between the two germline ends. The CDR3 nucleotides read TGCGCCAGCAGCTTGGAAGGGGTCGATGAGCAGTTCTTC. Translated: CASSLEGVDEQFF.

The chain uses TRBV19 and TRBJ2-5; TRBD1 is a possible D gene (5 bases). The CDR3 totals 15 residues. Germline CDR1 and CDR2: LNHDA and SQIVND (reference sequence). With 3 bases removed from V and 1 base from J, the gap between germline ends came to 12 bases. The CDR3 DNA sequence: TGTGCCAGTAGTATTCCCCAGGGAACCCAAGAGACCCAGTACTTC. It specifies CASSIPQGTQETQYF.

CDR3 nucleotides: TGCGCCAGCAGGGTACAGGTGGGGCCTCAAGAGACCCAGTACTTC. Translated: CASRVQVGPQETQYF. The chain recombines TRBV5-1 with TRBJ2-5; D is perhaps TRBD1 (5 bases). The CDR3 is 15 amino acids. Trimming removed 5 bases from V and 2 bases from J, with 16 bases in between. Germline V gene lookup returns CDR1 SGHRS and CDR2 YFSETQ.

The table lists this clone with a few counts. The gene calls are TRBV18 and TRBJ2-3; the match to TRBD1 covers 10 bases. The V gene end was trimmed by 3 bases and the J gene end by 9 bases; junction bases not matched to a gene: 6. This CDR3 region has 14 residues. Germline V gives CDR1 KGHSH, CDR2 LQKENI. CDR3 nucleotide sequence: TGTGCCAGCTCACCGACAGGGGGCGCGGGAACGCAGTATTTT. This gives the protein CASSPTGGAGTQYF.

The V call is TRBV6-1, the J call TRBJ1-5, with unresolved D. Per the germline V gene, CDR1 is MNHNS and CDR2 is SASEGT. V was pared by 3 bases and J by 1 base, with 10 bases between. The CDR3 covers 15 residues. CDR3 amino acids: CASSDSPGSNQPQHF. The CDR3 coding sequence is TGTGCCAGCAGTGATAGCCCGGGAAGCAATCAGCCCCAGCATTTT.

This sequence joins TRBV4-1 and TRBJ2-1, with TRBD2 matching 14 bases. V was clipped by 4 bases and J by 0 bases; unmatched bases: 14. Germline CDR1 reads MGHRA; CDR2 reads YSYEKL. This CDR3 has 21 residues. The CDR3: CASSRGAGLAGVFSSYNEQFF. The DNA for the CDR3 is TGCGCCAGCAGCCGGGGGGCGGGACTAGCGGGGGTATTTAGCTCCTACAATGAGCAGTTCTTC.

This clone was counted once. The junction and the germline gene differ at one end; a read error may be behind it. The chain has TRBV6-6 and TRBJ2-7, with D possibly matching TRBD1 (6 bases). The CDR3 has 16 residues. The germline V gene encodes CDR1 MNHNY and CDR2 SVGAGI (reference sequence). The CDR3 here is CASSYSTGPNSYEQYF. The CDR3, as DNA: TGTGCCAGCAGCTACTCCACAGGGCCCAATTCCTACGAGCAGTACTTC.

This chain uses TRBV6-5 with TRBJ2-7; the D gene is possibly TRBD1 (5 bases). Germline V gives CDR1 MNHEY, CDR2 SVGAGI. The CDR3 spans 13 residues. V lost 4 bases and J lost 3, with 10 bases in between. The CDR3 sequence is CASSSLDNYEQYF. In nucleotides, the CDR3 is TGTGCCAGCAGTTCTCTGGACAACTACGAGCAGTACTTC.

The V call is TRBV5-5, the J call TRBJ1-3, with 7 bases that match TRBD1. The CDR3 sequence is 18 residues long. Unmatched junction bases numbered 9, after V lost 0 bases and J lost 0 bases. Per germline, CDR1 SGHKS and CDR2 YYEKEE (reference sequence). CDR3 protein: CASSLGDRRESSGNTIYF. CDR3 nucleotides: TGTGCCAGCAGCTTGGGGGACAGACGGGAAAGCTCTGGAAACACCATATATTTT.

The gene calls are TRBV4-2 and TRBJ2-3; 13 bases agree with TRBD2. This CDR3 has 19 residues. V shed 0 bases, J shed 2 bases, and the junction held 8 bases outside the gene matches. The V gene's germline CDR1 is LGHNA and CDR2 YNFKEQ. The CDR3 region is CASSQEPHGTSGATDTQYF. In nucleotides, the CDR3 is TGTGCCAGCAGCCAAGAACCCCACGGGACTAGCGGGGCCACAGATACGCAGTATTTT.

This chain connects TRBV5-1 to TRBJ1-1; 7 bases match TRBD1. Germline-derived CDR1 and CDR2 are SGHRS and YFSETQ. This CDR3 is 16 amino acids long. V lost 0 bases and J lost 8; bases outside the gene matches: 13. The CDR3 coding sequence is TGCGCCAGCAGCTTGGCTATTCGTCAGGGGGATGTGGAAGCTTTCTTT. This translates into CASSLAIRQGDVEAFF.

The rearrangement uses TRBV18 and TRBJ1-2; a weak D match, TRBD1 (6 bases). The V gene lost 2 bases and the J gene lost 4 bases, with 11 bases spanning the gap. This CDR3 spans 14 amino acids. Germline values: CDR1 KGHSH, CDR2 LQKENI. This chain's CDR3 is CASSPGGATYGYTF. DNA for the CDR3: TGTGCCAGCTCACCAGGGGGCGCGACCTATGGCTACACCTTC.

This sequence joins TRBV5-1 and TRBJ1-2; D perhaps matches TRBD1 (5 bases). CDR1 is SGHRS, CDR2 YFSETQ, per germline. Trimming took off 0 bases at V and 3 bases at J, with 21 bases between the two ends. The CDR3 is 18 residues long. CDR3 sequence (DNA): TGCGCCAGCAGCTTGGTATCCGGCACAGGACCTTATTACTATGGCTACACCTTC. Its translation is CASSLVSGTGPYYYGYTF. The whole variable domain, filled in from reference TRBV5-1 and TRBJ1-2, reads KAGVTQTPRYLIKTRGQQVTLSCSPISGHRSVSWYQQTPGQGLQFLFEYFSETQRNKGNFPGRFSGRQFSNSRSEMNVSTLELGDSALYLCASSLVSGTGPYYYGYTFGSGTRLTVV.

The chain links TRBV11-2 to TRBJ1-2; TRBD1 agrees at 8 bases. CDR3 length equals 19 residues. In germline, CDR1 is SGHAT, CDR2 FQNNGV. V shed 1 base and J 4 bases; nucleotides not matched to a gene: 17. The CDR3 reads CASSLVWGQDRRGFYGYTF. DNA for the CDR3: TGTGCCAGCAGCTTAGTCTGGGGACAGGACCGGCGGGGTTTCTATGGCTACACCTTC.

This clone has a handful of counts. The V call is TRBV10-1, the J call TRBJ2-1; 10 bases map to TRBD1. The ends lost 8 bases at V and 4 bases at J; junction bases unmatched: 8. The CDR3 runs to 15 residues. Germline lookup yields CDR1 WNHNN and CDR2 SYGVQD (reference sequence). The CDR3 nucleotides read TGCGCCAGCGCTTTGGGACAGGGGCCATACAATGAGCAGTTCTTC. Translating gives CASALGQGPYNEQFF.

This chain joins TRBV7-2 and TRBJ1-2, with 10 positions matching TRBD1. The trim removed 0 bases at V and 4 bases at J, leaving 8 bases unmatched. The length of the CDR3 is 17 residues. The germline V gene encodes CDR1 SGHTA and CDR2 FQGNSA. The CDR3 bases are TGTGCCAGCAGCTTAGCGCGGACAGGGGGATCAGGCTATGGCTACACCTTC. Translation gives CASSLARTGGSGYGYTF.

For the CDR3, the DNA is TGTGCCAGCAGCTCGCTAGAGGGTCCCCTCTATGGCTACACCTTC. Its protein is CASSSLEGPLYGYTF. The V call is TRBV7-9, the J call TRBJ1-2; no clear D. The CDR3 has 15 amino acids. Germline values: CDR1 SEHNR, CDR2 FQNEAQ (reference sequence). Trimming left V 4 bases short and J 4 bases short, with 16 bases between. Using reference TRBV7-9 and TRBJ1-2 for the parts outside the CDR3, the full variable domain is DTGVSQNPRHKITKRGQNVTFRCDPISEHNRLYWYRQTLGQGPEFLTYFQNEAQLEKSRLLSDRFSAERPKGSFSTLEIQRTEQGDSAMYLCASSSLEGPLYGYTFGSGTRLTVV.

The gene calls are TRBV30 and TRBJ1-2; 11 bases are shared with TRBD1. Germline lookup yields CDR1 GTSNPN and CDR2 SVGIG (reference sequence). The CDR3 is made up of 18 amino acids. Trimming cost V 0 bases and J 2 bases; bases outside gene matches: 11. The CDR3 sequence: CAWSVMFIWDRGNYGYTF. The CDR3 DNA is TGTGCCTGGAGTGTAATGTTTATTTGGGACAGGGGGAACTATGGCTACACCTTC.

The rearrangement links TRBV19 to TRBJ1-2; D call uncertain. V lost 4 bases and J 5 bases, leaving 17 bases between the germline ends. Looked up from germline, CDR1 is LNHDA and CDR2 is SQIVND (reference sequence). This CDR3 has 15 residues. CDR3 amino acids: CASSTTGGGLYGYTF. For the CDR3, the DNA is TGTGCCAGTAGTACCACGGGCGGTGGACTTTATGGCTACACCTTC.

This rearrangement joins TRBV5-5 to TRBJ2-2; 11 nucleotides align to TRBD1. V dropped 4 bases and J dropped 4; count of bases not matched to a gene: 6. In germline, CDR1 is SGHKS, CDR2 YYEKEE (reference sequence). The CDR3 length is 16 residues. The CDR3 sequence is CASSKDRGQGTGELFF. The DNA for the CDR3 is TGTGCCAGCAGCAAGGACAGGGGGCAAGGCACCGGGGAGCTGTTTTTT. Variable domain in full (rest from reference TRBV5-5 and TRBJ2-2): DAGVTQSPTHLIKTRGQQVTLRCSPISGHKSVSWYQQVLGQGPQFIFQYYEKEERGRGNFPDRFSARQFPNYSSELNVNALLLGDSALYLCASSKDRGQGTGELFFGEGSRLTVL.

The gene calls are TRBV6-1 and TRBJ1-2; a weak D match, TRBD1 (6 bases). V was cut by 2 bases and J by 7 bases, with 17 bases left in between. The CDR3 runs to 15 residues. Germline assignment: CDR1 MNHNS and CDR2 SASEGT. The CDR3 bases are TGTGCCAGCAGTGAAAGGCAGGGGCGTTTTATTGGCTACACCTTC. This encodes CASSERQGRFIGYTF.

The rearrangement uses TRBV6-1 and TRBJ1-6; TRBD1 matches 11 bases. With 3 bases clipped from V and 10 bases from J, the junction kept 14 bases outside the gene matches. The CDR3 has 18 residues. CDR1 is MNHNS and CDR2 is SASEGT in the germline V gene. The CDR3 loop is CASSDLSGSGTGGSPLHF. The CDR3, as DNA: TGTGCCAGCAGTGACCTTTCAGGTTCCGGGACAGGGGGATCACCCCTCCACTTT.